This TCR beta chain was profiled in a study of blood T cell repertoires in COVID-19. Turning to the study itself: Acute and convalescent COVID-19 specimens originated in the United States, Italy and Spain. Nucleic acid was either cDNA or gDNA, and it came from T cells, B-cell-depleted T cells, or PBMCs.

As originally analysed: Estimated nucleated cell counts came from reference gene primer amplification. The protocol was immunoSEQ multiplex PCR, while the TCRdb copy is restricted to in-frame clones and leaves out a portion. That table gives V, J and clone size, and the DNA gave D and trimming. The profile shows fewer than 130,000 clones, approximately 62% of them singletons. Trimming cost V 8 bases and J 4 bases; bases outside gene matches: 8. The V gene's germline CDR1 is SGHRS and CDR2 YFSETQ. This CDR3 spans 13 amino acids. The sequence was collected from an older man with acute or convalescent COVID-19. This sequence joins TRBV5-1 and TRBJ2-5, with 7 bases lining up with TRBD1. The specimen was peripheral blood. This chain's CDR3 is CASQRGRRETQYF. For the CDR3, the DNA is TGCGCCAGTCAAAGGGGGCGGAGAGAGACCCAGTACTTC. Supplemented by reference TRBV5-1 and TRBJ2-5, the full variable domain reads KAGVTQTPRYLIKTRGQQVTLSCSPISGHRSVSWYQQTPGQGLQFLFEYFSETQRNKGNFPGRFSGRQFSNSRSEMNVSTLELGDSALYLCASQRGRRETQYFGPGTRLLVL.